These 15 T cell receptor beta chains were all obtained from the same sample, sequenced in a study of identical twins. TCRdb processed the 5' RACE reads anew with MiXCR; each CDR3 protein has one entry. Of approximately 350,000 distinct CDR3 sequences listed, around an eighth are singletons. The sample was also reused in another study, on yellow fever vaccine responses in identical twins.

Material for sequencing was CD8+ T cells sorted from blood. All receptors derive from a woman aged 18-35 years in good health.

This clonotype was detected a few times. The chain links TRBV6-1 to TRBJ1-2; D unresolved. Germline values: CDR1 MNHNS, CDR2 SASEGT. This CDR3 is 14 amino acids long. V lost 7 bases, J lost 4 bases, and 16 bases lay in between. The CDR3 is CASTSGRPPYGYTF. The CDR3 nucleotides read TGTGCCAGCACCTCTGGACGGCCACCCTATGGCTACACCTTC.

The rearrangement links TRBV6-2 or TRBV6-3 to TRBJ2-5; D is perhaps TRBD1 (6 bases). Germline CDR1 reads MNHEY; CDR2 reads SVGEGT. With 1 base removed from V and 1 base from J, the gap between germline ends came to 10 bases. This CDR3 region has 15 residues. The chain's CDR3 is CASSYLDRAQETQYF. The CDR3 region has the DNA TGTGCCAGCAGTTACTTGGACAGAGCCCAAGAGACCCAGTACTTC.

This clonotype was detected ten times or more. The gene calls are TRBV5-5 and TRBJ2-5, with no clear D. Trimming removed 3 bases at V and 4 bases at J, with 13 bases between. The CDR3 extends over 14 amino acids. The V gene's germline CDR1 is SGHKS and CDR2 YYEKEE (reference sequence). CDR3 residues: CASSSGVGRETQYF. In DNA, the CDR3 is TGTGCCAGCAGCTCCGGTGTAGGCCGAGAGACCCAGTACTTC. The full variable domain, with the rest looked up from reference TRBV5-5 and TRBJ2-5, is DAGVTQSPTHLIKTRGQQVTLRCSPISGHKSVSWYQQVLGQGPQFIFQYYEKEERGRGNFPDRFSARQFPNYSSELNVNALLLGDSALYLCASSSGVGRETQYFGPGTRLLVL.

This clonotype turned up a few times. The rearrangement uses TRBV9 and TRBJ2-4, with no clear D. V was cut by 0 bases and J by 6 bases, with 16 bases left in between. This CDR3 region has 16 residues. Looked up from germline, CDR1 is SGDLS and CDR2 is YYNGEE. CDR3 sequence: CASSVAGEARGNIQYF. The CDR3 bases are TGTGCCAGCAGCGTAGCAGGAGAAGCCCGCGGAAACATTCAGTACTTC.

The rearrangement links TRBV10-3 to TRBJ1-5; no reliable D call. Trimming took off 0 bases at V and 0 bases at J, with 9 bases between the two ends. Per germline, CDR1 ENHRY and CDR2 SYGVKD. There are 16 residues in the CDR3. DNA of the CDR3: TGTGCCATCAGTGAGTCTGCCGGCCCTAGCAATCAGCCCCAGCATTTT. This gives the protein CAISESAGPSNQPQHF.

This chain uses TRBV12-3 or TRBV12-4 with TRBJ2-1; the D call may be TRBD1 or TRBD2 (6 bases each). This CDR3 spans 16 amino acids. Trimming shortened V by 0 bases and J by 8 bases, and 17 bases separated the two germline ends. CDR3 amino acids: CASSLALRGVLDEQFF. Here the CDR3 DNA reads TGTGCCAGCAGTTTAGCCCTAAGGGGGGTACTGGATGAGCAGTTCTTC.

This sequence joins TRBV5-1 and TRBJ2-5, with 8 bases matching TRBD1. V lost 5 bases, J lost 7 bases, and 7 bases stayed unmatched. The CDR3 runs to 13 residues. Germline lookup yields CDR1 SGHRS and CDR2 YFSETQ. CDR3 nucleotide sequence: TGCGCCAGCAGTGAGACAGGGGCGTGGACCCAGTACTTC. Its translation: CASSETGAWTQYF. The complete variable domain, with remaining parts taken from reference TRBV5-1 and TRBJ2-5, reads KAGVTQTPRYLIKTRGQQVTLSCSPISGHRSVSWYQQTPGQGLQFLFEYFSETQRNKGNFPGRFSGRQFSNSRSEMNVSTLELGDSALYLCASSETGAWTQYFGPGTRLLVL.

The chain combines TRBV6-1 with TRBJ2-7; weak D call: TRBD1 (5 bases). Trimming removed 4 bases from V and 4 bases from J, with 11 bases in between. The CDR3 loop spans 13 amino acids. The germline V gene encodes CDR1 MNHNS and CDR2 SASEGT. The CDR3 DNA is TGTGCCAGCAGTGGGGTTCAGGGATACGAGCAGTACTTC. As protein: CASSGVQGYEQYF.

This clonotype was counted between two and nine times. The J gene is TRBJ2-7, the V gene TRBV7-9; the match to TRBD1 covers 7 bases. Germline V lookup: CDR1 SEHNR, CDR2 FQNEAQ (reference sequence). The CDR3 is made up of 15 amino acids. Losses at the gene ends were 8 bases for V and 4 bases for J; bases not matched to a gene: 14. CDR3 in DNA: TGTGCCAGCGCTACCCTGAACAGGGGAGTTTACGAGCAGTACGTC. It translates to CASATLNRGVYEQYV.

This chain's CDR3 is CASSPRANTEAFF. The CDR3 DNA follows: TGCGCCAGCAGCCCCAGAGCTAACACTGAAGCTTTCTTT. The chain recombines TRBV4-1 with TRBJ1-1; D is unresolved. Germline CDR1 MGHRA, CDR2 YSYEKL. V shed 4 bases and J shed 2 bases, with 8 bases lying between them. This CDR3 is built from 13 residues.

This clonotype was recorded at least ten times. The chain couples TRBV6-6 to TRBJ2-2; TRBD2 aligns across 7 bases. The CDR3 covers 13 residues. J was trimmed by 3 bases and V by 10 bases; bases with no gene match: 5. CDR1 MNHNY and CDR2 SVGAGI come from the germline V gene (reference sequence). CDR3: CATLGGDTGELFF. CDR3 coding DNA: TGTGCCACCTTGGGGGGGGACACCGGGGAGCTGTTTTTT.

This clonotype was recorded a few times. The J gene is TRBJ2-7, the V gene TRBV6-1; 13 bases line up with TRBD2. CDR1 is MNHNS, CDR2 SASEGT, per germline. The length of the CDR3 is 16 residues. The V segment lost 5 bases and the J segment 2 bases; nucleotides outside the gene matches: 6. DNA for the CDR3: TGTGCCAGCAGTCCGGGACTAGCGGGACTCGCCTACGAGCAGTACTTC. It specifies CASSPGLAGLAYEQYF.

This clonotype was detected only a few times. The V and J genes are TRBV20-1 and TRBJ2-7, with a possible D match to TRBD1 (5 bases). The V end was cut by 0 bases, the J end by 0 bases, with 9 bases between. The CDR3 covers 14 residues. Looked up from germline, CDR1 is DFQATT and CDR2 is SNEGSKA (reference sequence). The chain's CDR3 is CSARDGADSYEQYV. The CDR3 nucleotides are TGCAGTGCTAGAGATGGGGCAGACTCCTACGAGCAGTACGTC.

The chain recombines TRBV2 with TRBJ2-7; perhaps TRBD2 as D (5 bases). Germline V gene sequence: CDR1 SNHLY, CDR2 FYNNEI. Trimming cost V 6 bases and J 4 bases, with 10 bases left between them. CDR3 length: 12 amino acids. In DNA form, the CDR3 reads TGTGCCAGCAGGTTACGGGGATACGAGCAGTACGTC. Translation: CASRLRGYEQYV.

V usage is TRBV12-3 or TRBV12-4 and J usage is TRBJ2-1, with 9 bases aligning to TRBD2. The CDR3 has 16 residues. The ends lost 8 bases at V and 10 bases at J; junction bases unmatched: 18. CDR3 region: CASLRWVAGVVGEQFF. CDR3 DNA sequence: TGTGCCAGCCTTCGATGGGTAGCGGGAGTAGTAGGGGAGCAGTTCTTC.